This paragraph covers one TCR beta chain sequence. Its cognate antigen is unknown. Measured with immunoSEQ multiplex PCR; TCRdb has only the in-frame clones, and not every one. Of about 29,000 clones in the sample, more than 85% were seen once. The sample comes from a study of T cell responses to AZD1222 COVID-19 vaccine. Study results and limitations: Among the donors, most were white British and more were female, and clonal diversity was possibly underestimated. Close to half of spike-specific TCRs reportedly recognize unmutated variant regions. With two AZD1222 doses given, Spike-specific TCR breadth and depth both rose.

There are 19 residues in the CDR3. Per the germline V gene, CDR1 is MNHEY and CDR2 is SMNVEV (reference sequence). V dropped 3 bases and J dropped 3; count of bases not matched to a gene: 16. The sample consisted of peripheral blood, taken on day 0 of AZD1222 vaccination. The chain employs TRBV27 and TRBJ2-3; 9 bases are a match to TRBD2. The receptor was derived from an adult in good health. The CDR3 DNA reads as TGTGCCAGCAGTTTGGGGCTAGCGGGATTGGTCGGACGGACAGATACGCAGTATTTT. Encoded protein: CASSLGLAGLVGRTDTQYF.